This TCR beta chain was profiled in a study of cytomegalovirus exposure and HLA in healthy donors (dated by TCRdb to between 2016 and 2019). For the wider study: In an earlier analysis of around 540 of the donors, 276 Gb of sequence data and 117 million unique TCR beta sequences from about 190 million T cells were reported. An early release that covered roughly 600 HLA-typed donors contained around 300 gigabases of sequencing data and roughly 84 million unique TCR sequences. Of the approximately 400 genotyped donors, around 81% fell in the genetic ancestry cluster associated with self-reported Caucasian donors. The study aimed to test whether cataloging public T cell receptors could reveal signatures of past pathogen exposure. Using immunosequencing, the study profiled T cell repertoires from some 670 subjects and related those repertoires to cytomegalovirus serostatus. Along with the 666-subject first cohort, a separate validation cohort of 120 different subjects was used. High-throughput TCR immunosequencing, statistical association of individual TCRs with disease status, and machine learning were combined to predict cytomegalovirus infection status. A later analysis re-analyzed previously published TCR beta repertoires from several hundred donors and added high-resolution HLA genotyping to study TCR occurrence patterns. The later analysis used no new phenotypic data to find candidate immune exposures, relying instead on TCR beta sequences and their occurrence across donors. An earlier analysis of 587 of the donors used high-throughput TCR beta sequencing to judge whether each TCR beta V gene segment behaved as functional or pseudogenic. Donor age, sex, ethnicity and CMV serostatus were compiled alongside the repertoire data. Genome-wide SNP genotypes for about three fifths of the 666 donors were used in a later genetic analysis, which treated that subset as a discovery cohort. All discovery cohort repertoires had been generated using a single sequencing platform. Class I and class II HLA loci were covered by the typing at four-digit resolution. Typing coverage differed by locus: A, B, C, DRB1 and DQB1 were typed in about 629-640 donors, DQA1 in 500 to 550, DPA1 in approximately 600, and DPB1 in approximately 450. About 5 DR-DQ haplotypes were handled as single units for association and clustering, since linkage in the cohort was strong. Among roughly 400 genotyped donors of the cohort, an average of about 240,000 unique TCR beta nucleotide sequences were sequenced per donor, roughly 18% of them non-productive. Overall study outcomes, separate from this receptor: When HLA alleles, especially DR and DQ, strongly co-occurred, attributing TCR associations to individual alleles was difficult. Some 16 rarely observed V segments, including chromosome 9 orphons, were excluded from the earlier analysis of about 500 of the donors because counts were too low. In a later analysis, most CMV-associated TCR beta chains were found to appear HLA-restricted, with HLA associations seemingly driven largely by CMV exposure. The cohort was sequenced for TCR beta chains only, and without alpha or paired-chain data the features that could be detected were limited. In an earlier analysis of fewer than 750 of the donors, most TCR beta V segments were observed in productive rearrangements about 87% or about 30% of the time, broadly matching IMGT annotations. In a later analysis, TCR association rates were found to vary across HLA loci, with the most associated TCRs seen for DRB1 alleles and the fewest for HLA-C alleles. Linkage disequilibrium might explain the correlated functional status among segregating V segments, but an unknown experimental factor could not be excluded. Most TCR sequences were observed very rarely across donors, whereas some public TCRs were present in many individuals. In a later analysis, several top co-occurrence clusters were reported to appear linked to parvovirus B19, influenza, CMV and Epstein-Barr virus. The authors suggested that the approach could potentially be generalized to other disease states and immunological phenotypes. The study listed 170 or so TCR beta chains as associated with cytomegalovirus. Some IMGT-functional V segments, including TRBV6-2 and TRBV6-3, could not be told apart with the 87-base-pair reads, so those segments were excluded. An association between a missense DCLRE1C variant and V-gene and J-gene trimming of TCR beta chains was found in a later genetic analysis and replicated in an independent cohort. In vitro tests confirmed that three of the cytomegalovirus-associated TCR beta chains recognize cytomegalovirus antigens. In a later analysis, HLA-associated TCR beta chains were found to be more clonally expanded and to have lower generation probabilities than equally common non-associated chains. In a later analysis, over 15,000 TCR beta sequences were associated with specific HLA alleles at a false discovery rate of 0.05. Because HLA typing was missing for some donors at each locus, association tests included only the typed subset. In both the original and validation cohorts, the classifier was reported to diagnose cytomegalovirus status with high specificity and sensitivity. A further reported finding was that TCR beta sequences accurately predicted the HLA-A and HLA-B alleles for most subjects in the first cohort. A group of highly shared sequence variants was considered likely to be a technical artifact of the sequencing pipeline. Roughly uniform sequencing depth across donors was assumed in presence/absence analyses, although this assumption may not hold. In a later genetic analysis, fewer N-insertions in productive TCRs were reported among donors in an Asian-associated ancestry cluster than the approximately 710-donor mean. CMV serostatus was the only immune exposure information available for the cohort.

Library preparation was by the immunoSEQ multiplex PCR assay. The multiplex PCR relied on a mix of 60 forward primers for TCR Vbeta segments and 13 reverse primers for TCR Jbeta segments. The CDR3 region of rearranged TCR beta genes was amplified from genomic DNA with a multiplex PCR assay. Amplified TCR beta libraries were sequenced as 87-base-pair reads on the Illumina HiSeq System. As for how the authors treated the data: Across the roughly 700 repertoires, a later analysis counted approximately 75 million unique TCR beta chains, around 10 million of which were shared by at least two donors. Raw reads were error-corrected and collapsed into unique sequences with a nearest-neighbor algorithm that merged closely related sequences to remove PCR and sequencing errors. Alignment of CDR3 sequences to IMGT reference sequences was used to assign V, D and J gene segments. For a sequence to be retained, a match of at least six nucleotides was required to both a V gene segment and a J gene segment. Rearrangements were called productive when the CDR3 lacked stop codons and stayed in frame with V and J; all others were non-productive. CDR3 was defined according to IMGT convention as the region running from the second conserved V-encoded cysteine to the conserved J-encoded phenylalanine. The earlier analysis of about 620 of the donors excluded sequences that lacked an unambiguous match to a single V gene segment. An earlier analysis of roughly 590 of the donors called V segments functional above 56.7% productive rearrangements and segregating when the between-donor standard deviation exceeded 5%. To diagnose cytomegalovirus status from the catalog of TCR beta chain sequences, a statistical classification framework was built. A later analysis assigned V and J genes by comparing TCR nucleotide sequences with IMGT/GENE-DB human TR gene sequences. A later analysis assigned CDR3 sequences and most-parsimonious VDJ recombination scenarios with the TCRdist pipeline. In a later analysis, each TCR beta chain was defined by its CDR3 amino acid sequence together with its V-gene family, and reads without a unique V-gene family were excluded. As a way to deal with suspected cross-contamination and a sequencing artifact, a later analysis dropped 592 nucleotide sequences that were highly shared and had low generation probability. In a later analysis, a clonal expansion index was calculated for each public chain from normalized within-repertoire ranks of inferred template counts. In a later analysis, generation probabilities were computed using a VDJ recombination model fitted to out-of-frame rearrangements, and the results were checked against IGoR. A later analysis scored TCR-TCR, TCR-HLA and TCR-CMV co-occurrence with hypergeometric tests, applying a repertoire-size bias correction to TCR pairs. To estimate false discovery rates, a later analysis permuted the HLA or CMV assignments 20 times. In a later analysis, co-occurring TCRs were grouped using DBSCAN, and TCRdist sequence similarity was added for clustering within HLA-allele-positive subsets. For co-occurrence clustering, repertoires with fewer than 30,000 or more than 120,000 public chains were excluded, along with four or five repertoires with anomalous nucleotide sharing. Sourced from immuneACCESS, this table was stored by TCRdb with only in-frame sequences that have V and J called. A share of the clones is absent; for the studies checked, an unresolved V gene accounts for under half, and the remainder has no known explanation. That table gives V, J and clone size, and the DNA gave D and trimming. The table for this sample lists around 210,000 clones. The top ten clonotypes cover under 1% of the sample.

The cohort comprised more than 550 healthy bone marrow donors. All cohort members were sampled while nominally healthy, although unrecorded immune exposures were likely present. The donor was CMV seropositive and was included in the group of 289 seropositive cohort members. A peripheral blood sample was collected from each donor, and TCR beta sequencing was performed on peripheral blood mononuclear cells. Genomic DNA was extracted from the blood cell samples with the Qiagen DNeasy Blood Extraction Kit. Points on this clone: Its antigen remains undetermined.

Trimming removed 0 bases from V and 8 bases from J, leaving 20 bases between the germline ends. Spanning cysteine to phenylalanine, the CDR3 consists of 17 amino acids. The CDR3 DNA has 51 bases and is translated from base 1. CDR1 is given as SGHDN and CDR2 as FVKESK, both from the germline V gene. The specimen was PBMCs. The receptor chain draws on TRBV14 and TRBJ2-1; a tentative D match to TRBD2 spans 7 bases. The sequence came from a woman in her twenties or thirties in good health and CMV-seropositive. The DNA sequence is TGTGCCAGCAGCCAAGAGATCAAGAGGGAGGGGGATGATGAGCAGTTCTTC. Its coded protein is CASSQEIKREGDDEQFF.